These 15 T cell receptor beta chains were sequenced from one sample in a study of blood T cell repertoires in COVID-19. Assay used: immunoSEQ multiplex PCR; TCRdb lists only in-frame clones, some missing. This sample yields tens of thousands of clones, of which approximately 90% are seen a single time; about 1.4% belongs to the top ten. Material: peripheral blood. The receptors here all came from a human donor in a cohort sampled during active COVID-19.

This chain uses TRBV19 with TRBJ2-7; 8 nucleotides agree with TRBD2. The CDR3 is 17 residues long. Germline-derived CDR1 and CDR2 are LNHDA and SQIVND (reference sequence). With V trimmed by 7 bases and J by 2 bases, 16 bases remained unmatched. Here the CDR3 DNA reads TGTGCCAGTAAGTTTCGAGGAGCGGGAGTTACCCCCTACGAGCAGTACTTC. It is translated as CASKFRGAGVTPYEQYF.

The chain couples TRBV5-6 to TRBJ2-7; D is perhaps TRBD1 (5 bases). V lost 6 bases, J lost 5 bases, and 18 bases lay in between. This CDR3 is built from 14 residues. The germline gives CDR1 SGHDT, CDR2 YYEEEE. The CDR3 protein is CASIPDKVVDEQYV. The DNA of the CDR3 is TGTGCCAGCATCCCGGACAAAGTGGTCGACGAGCAGTACGTC.

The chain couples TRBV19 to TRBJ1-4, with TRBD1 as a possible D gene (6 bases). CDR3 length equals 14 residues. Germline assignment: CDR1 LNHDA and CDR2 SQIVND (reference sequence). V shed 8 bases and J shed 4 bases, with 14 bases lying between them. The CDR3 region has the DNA TGTGCCAGTTCCCTCGGGGGGCGTAATGAAAAACTGTTTTTT. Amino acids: CASSLGGRNEKLFF. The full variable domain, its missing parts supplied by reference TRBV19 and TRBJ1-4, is DGGITQSPKYLFRKEGQNVTLSCEQNLNHDAMYWYRQDPGQGLRLIYYSQIVNDFQKGDIAEGYSVSREKKESFPLTVTSAQKNPTAFYLCASSLGGRNEKLFFGSGTQLSVL.

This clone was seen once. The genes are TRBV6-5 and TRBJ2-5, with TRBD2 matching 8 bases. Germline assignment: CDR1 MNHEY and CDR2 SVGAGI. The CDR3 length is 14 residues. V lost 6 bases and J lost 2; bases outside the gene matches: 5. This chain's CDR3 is CASSLLAAQETQYF. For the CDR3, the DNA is TGTGCCAGCAGCCTACTAGCGGCACAAGAGACCCAGTACTTC.

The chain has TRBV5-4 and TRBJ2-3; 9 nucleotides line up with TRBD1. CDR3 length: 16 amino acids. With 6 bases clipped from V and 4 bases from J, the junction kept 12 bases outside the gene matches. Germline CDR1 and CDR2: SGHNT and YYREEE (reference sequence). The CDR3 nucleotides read TGTGCCAGCACCCCCGGACGTACAGGGGGCGCAGATACGCAGTATTTT. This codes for CASTPGRTGGADTQYF.

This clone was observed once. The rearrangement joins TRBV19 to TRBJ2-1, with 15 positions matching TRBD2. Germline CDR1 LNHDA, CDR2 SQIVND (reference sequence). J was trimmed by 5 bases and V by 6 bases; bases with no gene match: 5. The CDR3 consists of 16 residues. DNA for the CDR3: TGTGCCAGTAGCGGGGGGACTAGCGGGAGGCACAATGAGCAGTTCTTC. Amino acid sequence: CASSGGTSGRHNEQFF.

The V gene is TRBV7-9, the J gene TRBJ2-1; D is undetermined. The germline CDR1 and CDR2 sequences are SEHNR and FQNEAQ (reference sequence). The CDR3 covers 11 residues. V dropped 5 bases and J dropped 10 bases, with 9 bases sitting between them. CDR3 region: CASSPIYEQFF. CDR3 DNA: TGTGCCAGCAGCCCGATCTACGAGCAGTTCTTC.

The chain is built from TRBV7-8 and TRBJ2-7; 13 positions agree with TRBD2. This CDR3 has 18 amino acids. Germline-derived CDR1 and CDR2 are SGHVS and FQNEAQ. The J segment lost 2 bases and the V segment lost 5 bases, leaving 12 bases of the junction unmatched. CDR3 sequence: CASSAGTSGTKWAYEQYV. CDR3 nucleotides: TGTGCCAGCAGCGCCGGGACTAGCGGGACCAAATGGGCCTACGAGCAGTACGTC.

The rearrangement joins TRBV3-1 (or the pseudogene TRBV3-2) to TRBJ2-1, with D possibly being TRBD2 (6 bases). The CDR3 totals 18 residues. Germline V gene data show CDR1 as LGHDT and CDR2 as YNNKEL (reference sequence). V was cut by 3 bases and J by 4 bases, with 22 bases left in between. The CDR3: CASSHRSDSGAVYNEQFF. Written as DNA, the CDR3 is TGTGCCAGCAGCCATCGCAGCGACTCGGGAGCAGTATACAATGAGCAGTTCTTC.

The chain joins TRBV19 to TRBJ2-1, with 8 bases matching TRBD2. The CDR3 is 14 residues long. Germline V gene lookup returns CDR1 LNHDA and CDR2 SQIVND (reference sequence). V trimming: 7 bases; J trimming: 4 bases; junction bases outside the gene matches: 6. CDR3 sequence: CASKVAGTYNEQFF. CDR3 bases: TGTGCCAGTAAGGTAGCGGGGACATACAATGAGCAGTTCTTC.

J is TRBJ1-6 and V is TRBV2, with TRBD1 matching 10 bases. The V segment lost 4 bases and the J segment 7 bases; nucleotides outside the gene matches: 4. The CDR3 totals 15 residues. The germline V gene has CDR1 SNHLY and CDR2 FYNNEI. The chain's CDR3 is CASSGQGAINSPLHF. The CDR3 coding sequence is TGTGCCAGCAGTGGACAGGGGGCGATCAATTCACCCCTCCACTTT.

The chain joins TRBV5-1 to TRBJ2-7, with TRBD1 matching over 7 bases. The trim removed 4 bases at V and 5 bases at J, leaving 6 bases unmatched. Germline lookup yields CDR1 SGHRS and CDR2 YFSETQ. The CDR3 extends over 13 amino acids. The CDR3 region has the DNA TGCGCCAGCAGCGGGGACAGCCGCGACGAGCAGTACTTC. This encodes CASSGDSRDEQYF.

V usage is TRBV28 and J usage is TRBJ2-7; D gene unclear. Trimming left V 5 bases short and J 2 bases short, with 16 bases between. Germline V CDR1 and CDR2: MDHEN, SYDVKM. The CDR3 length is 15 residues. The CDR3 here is CASSLTTLGTYEQYF. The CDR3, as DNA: TGTGCCAGCAGTCTAACTACCTTAGGAACCTACGAGCAGTACTTC.

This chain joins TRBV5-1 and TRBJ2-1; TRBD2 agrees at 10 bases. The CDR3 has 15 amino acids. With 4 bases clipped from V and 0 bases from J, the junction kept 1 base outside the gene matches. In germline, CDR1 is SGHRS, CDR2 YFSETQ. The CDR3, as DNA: TGCGCCAGCAGCACTAGCGGGAACTCCTACAATGAGCAGTTCTTC. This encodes CASSTSGNSYNEQFF.

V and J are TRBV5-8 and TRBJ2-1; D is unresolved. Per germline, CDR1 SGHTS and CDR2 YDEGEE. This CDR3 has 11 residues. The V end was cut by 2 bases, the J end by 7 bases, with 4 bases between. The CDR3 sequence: CASSFRNEQFF. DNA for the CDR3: TGTGCCAGCAGCTTCAGGAATGAGCAGTTCTTC.